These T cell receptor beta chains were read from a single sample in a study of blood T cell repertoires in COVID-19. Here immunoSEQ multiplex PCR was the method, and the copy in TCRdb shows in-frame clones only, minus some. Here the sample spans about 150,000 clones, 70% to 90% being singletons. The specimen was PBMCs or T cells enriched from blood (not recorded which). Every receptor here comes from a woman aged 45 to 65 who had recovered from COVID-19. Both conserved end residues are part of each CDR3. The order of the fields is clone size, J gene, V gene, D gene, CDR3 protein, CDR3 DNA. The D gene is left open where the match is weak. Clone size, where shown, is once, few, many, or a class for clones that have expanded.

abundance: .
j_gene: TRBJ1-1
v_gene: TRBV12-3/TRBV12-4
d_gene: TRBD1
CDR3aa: CASRPGQRLEAFF
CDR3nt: TGTGCCAGCAGACCGGGACAGAGGCTTGAAGCTTTCTTT

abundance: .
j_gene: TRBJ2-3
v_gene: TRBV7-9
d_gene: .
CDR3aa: CASSPRREVLSTDTQYF
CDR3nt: TGTGCCAGCAGCCCGCGACGAGAGGTACTTAGCACAGATACGCAGTATTTT

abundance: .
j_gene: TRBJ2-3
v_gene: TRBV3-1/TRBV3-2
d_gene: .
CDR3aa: CASSQPRGPLVPDTQYF
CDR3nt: TGTGCCAGCAGCCAACCTAGAGGGCCCTTGGTCCCAGATACGCAGTATTTT

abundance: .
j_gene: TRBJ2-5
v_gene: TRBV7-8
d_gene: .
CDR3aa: CASSFPGGDLQETQYF
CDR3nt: TGTGCCAGCAGCTTTCCTGGCGGAGACCTCCAAGAGACCCAGTACTTC

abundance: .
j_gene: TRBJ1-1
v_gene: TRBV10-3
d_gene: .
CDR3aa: CAIRVTEGAQNTEAFF
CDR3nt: TGTGCCATCAGAGTCACCGAGGGAGCCCAGAACACTGAAGCTTTCTTT

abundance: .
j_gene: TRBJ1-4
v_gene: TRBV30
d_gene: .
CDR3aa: CAWRGTPGGKLFF
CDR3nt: TGTGCCTGGAGGGGAACGCCGGGGGGAAAACTGTTTTTT

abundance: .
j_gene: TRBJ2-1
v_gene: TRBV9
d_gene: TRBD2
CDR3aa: CASSVAVSGGEQFF
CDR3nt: TGTGCCAGCAGCGTAGCTGTTAGCGGGGGGGAGCAGTTCTTC

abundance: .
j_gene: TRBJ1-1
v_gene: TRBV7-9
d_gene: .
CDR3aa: CASSSLQINTEAFF
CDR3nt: TGTGCCAGCAGCTCTCTCCAGATAAACACTGAAGCTTTCTTT

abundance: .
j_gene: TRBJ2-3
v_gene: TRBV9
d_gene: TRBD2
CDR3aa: CASSVEGLATTDTQYF
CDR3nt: TGTGCCAGCAGCGTAGAGGGACTAGCTACCACAGATACGCAGTATTTT

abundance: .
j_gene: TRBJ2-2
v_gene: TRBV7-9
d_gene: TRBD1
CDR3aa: CASRQRQGTGELFF
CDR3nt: TGTGCCAGCAGACAAAGACAGGGAACCGGGGAGCTGTTTTTT

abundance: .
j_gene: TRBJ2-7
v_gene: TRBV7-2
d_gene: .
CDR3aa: CASRQLSSYEQYF
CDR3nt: TGTGCCAGCAGACAGTTAAGCTCCTACGAGCAGTACTTC

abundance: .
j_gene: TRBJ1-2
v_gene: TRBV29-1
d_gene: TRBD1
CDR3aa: CSALGGTGSYGYTF
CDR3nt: TGCAGCGCCTTGGGGGGGACAGGGTCCTATGGCTACACCTTC

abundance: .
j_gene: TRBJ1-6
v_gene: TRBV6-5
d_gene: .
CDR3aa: CASSYDRRTPLHF
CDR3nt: TGTGCCAGCAGTTACGACAGAAGGACCCCCCTCCACTTT

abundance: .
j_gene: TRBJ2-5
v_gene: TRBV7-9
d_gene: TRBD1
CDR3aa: CASSLTPNRDRGGETQYF
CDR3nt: TGTGCCAGCAGCTTAACGCCCAACCGGGACAGGGGGGGAGAGACCCAGTACTTC

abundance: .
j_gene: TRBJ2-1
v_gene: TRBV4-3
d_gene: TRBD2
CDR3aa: CASSQASGGARRDEQFF
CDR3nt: TGCGCCAGCAGCCAAGCCAGCGGGGGGGCCCGAAGGGATGAGCAGTTCTTC

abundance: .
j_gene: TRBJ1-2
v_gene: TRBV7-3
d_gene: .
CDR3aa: CASSPGHLGYGYTF
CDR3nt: TGTGCCAGCAGCCCGGGACACCTAGGCTATGGCTACACCTTC

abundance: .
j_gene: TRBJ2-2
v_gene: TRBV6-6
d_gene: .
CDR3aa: CASSPQGSGSNTGELFF
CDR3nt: TGTGCCAGCAGTCCCCAGGGATCCGGATCGAACACCGGGGAGCTGTTTTTT

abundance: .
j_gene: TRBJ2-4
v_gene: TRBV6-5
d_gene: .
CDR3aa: CASSGAKNIQYF
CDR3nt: TGTGCCAGCAGCGGAGCCAAAAACATTCAGTACTTC

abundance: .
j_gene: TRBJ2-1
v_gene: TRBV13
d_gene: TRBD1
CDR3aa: CASSYEQGMDNEQFF
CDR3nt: TGTGCCAGCAGCTACGAACAGGGGATGGACAATGAGCAGTTCTTC

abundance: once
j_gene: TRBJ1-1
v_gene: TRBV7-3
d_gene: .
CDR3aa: CASSLYGGNTEAFF
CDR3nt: TGTGCCAGCAGCTTATACGGGGGTAACACTGAAGCTTTCTTT

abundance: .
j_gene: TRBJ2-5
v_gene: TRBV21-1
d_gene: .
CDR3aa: CASSKARDRTLGQETQYF
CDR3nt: TGTGCCAGCAGCAAAGCCAGGGACAGGACGTTAGGACAAGAGACCCAGTACTTC

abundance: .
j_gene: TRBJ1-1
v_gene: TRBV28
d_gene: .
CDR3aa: CASRQTFEAFF
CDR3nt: TGTGCCAGCCGACAGACTTTTGAAGCTTTCTTT

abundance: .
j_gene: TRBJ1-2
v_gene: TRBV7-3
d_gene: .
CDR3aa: CASSLSRDSNYGYTF
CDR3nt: TGTGCCAGCAGCTTATCGAGGGATTCGAACTATGGCTACACCTTC

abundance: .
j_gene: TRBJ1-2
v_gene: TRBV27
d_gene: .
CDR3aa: CASSPRPADYGYTF
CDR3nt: TGTGCCAGCAGTCCCCGGCCGGCGGACTATGGCTACACCTTC

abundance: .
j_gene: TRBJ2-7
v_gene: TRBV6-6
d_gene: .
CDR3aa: CASSRGLDEQYF
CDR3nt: TGTGCCAGCTCCAGGGGCCTTGACGAGCAGTACTTC

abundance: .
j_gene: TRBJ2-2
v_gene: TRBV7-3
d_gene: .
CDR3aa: CASSLSSLGGELFF
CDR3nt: TGTGCCAGCAGCCTATCTAGCTTAGGCGGGGAGCTGTTTTTT

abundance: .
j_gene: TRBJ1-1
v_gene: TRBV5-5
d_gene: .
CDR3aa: CASSLGQMNTEAFF
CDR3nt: TGTGCCAGCAGCTTGGGGCAGATGAACACTGAAGCTTTCTTT

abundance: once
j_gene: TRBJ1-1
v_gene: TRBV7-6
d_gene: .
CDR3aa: CASSPGPRRSAEAFF
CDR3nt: TGTGCCAGCAGCCCCGGTCCCCGACGGAGTGCTGAAGCTTTCTTT

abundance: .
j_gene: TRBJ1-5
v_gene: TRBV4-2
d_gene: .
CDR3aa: CASSQDREGPNQPQHF
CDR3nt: TGTGCCAGCAGCCAAGATCGGGAGGGACCCAATCAGCCCCAGCATTTT

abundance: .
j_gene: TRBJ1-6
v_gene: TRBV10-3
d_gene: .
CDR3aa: CAISERTPDNSPLHF
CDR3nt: TGTGCCATCAGTGAACGGACACCCGATAATTCACCCCTCCACTTT

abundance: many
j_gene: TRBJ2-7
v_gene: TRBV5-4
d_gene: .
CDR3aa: CASSPQNLQVSEQYF
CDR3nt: TGTGCCAGCAGCCCACAGAATTTACAGGTTAGCGAGCAGTACTTC

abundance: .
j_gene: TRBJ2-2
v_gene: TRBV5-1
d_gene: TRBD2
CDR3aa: CASSSASGVAGELFF
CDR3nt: TGCGCCAGCAGCTCCGCTAGCGGGGTGGCCGGGGAGCTGTTTTTT

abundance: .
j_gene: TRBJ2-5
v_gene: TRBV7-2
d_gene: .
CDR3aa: CASSPPAGRETQYF
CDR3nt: TGTGCCAGCAGCCCCCCGGCGGGGCGAGAGACCCAGTACTTC

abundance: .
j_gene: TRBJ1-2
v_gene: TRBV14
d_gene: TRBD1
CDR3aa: CASSRDRDYGYTF
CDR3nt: TGTGCCAGCAGCCGGGACAGGGACTATGGCTACACCTTC

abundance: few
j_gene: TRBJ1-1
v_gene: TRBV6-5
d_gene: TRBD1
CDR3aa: CASRTGIGTEAFF
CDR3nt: TGTGCCAGCAGGACAGGGATAGGCACTGAAGCTTTCTTT

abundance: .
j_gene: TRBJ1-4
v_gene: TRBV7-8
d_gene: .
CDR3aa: CASSPRGILNEKLFF
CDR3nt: TGTGCCAGCAGCCCAAGGGGGATACTTAATGAAAAACTGTTTTTT

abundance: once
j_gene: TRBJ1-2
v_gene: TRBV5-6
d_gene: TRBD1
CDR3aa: CASSRTPGQGNYGYTF
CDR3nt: TGTGCCAGCAGCAGGACACCGGGACAGGGTAACTATGGCTACACCTTC

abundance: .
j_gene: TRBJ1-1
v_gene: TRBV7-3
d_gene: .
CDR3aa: CASSPTGTINTEAFF
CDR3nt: TGTGCCAGCAGCCCAACTGGGACAATAAACACTGAAGCTTTCTTT

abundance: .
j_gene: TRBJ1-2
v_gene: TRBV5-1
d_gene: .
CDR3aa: CASSLLGTELGYTF
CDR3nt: TGCGCCAGCAGCTTGTTGGGGACTGAGCTGGGCTACACCTTC

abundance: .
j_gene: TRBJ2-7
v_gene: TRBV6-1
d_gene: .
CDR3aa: CASSERGSDSFYEQYF
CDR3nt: TGTGCCAGCAGTGAACGAGGATCCGACAGCTTCTACGAGCAGTACTTC

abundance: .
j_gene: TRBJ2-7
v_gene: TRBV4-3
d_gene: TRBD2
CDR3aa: CASSQILAGVFDEQYF
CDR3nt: TGCGCCAGCAGCCAGATACTAGCGGGGGTTTTCGACGAGCAGTACTTC

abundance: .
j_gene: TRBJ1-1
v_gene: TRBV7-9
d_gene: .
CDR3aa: CASSLVDRELRMNTEAFF
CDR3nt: TGTGCCAGCAGCTTAGTTGACCGGGAGCTGCGGATGAACACTGAAGCTTTCTTT

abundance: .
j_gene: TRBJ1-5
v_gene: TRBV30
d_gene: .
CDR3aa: CAWREKGGQPQHF
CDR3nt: TGTGCCTGGAGGGAAAAGGGGGGGCAGCCCCAGCATTTT

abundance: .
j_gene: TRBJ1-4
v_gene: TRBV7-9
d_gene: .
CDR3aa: CASTWSPRAENEKLFF
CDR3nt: TGTGCCAGCACCTGGTCCCCGAGGGCCGAAAATGAAAAACTGTTTTTT

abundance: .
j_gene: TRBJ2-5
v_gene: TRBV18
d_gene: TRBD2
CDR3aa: CASSPLAGGQETQYF
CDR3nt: TGTGCCAGCTCACCACTAGCGGGGGGCCAAGAGACCCAGTACTTC

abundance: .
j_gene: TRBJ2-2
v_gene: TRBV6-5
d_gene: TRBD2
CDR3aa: CASRLRGANTGELFF
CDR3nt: TGTGCCAGCAGGCTCCGGGGGGCGAACACCGGGGAGCTGTTTTTT

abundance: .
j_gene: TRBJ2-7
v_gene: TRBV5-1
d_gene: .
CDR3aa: CASSLYYEQYF
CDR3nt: TGCGCCAGCAGCCTTTATTACGAGCAGTACTTC

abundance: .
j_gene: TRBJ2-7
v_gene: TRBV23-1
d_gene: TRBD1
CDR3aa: CASSQVNPGQGKPYEQYF
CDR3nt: TGCGCCAGCAGTCAAGTCAACCCGGGACAGGGGAAGCCCTACGAGCAGTACTTC

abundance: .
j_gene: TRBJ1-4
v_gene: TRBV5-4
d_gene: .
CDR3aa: CASSLTGGELFF
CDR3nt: TGTGCCAGCAGCTTGACGGGGGGGGAACTGTTTTTT

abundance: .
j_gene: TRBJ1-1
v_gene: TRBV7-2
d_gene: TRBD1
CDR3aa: CASSTSRDRNTEAFF
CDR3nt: TGTGCCAGCAGCACGTCCCGGGACAGAAACACTGAAGCTTTCTTT

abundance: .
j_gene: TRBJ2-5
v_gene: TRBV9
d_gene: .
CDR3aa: CASSVAGARETQYF
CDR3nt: TGTGCCAGCAGCGTAGCAGGGGCAAGAGAGACCCAGTACTTC